This record concerns one T cell receptor (beta chain) sequence. There are a few counts of this clone. There is no known antigen for this receptor. The sample holds no much larger clone one base away, and base qualities are not on file. This record comes from a study of beta chain features in type 1 diabetes (dated by TCRdb to between 2018 and 2020). As for the study more broadly: Patients and healthy donors did not differ in mean age, gender distribution, total cell number or subset yield. Across all samples, roughly 110,000,000 sorted cells were examined, and cell number per subset correlated strongly with RNA yield. In the study, recently diagnosed type 1 diabetes patients and matched healthy donors were compared on the TCRB repertoires of their sorted circulating CD4+ T cell subsets. Regulatory and stem cell-like memory subsets were isolated from only 8 patients and roughly 8 healthy donors, whereas naive and central memory subsets came from all 30 or so donors.

From each donor, a single peripheral blood sample of about 116 mL on average was drawn into heparinised tubes. A BD FACSAria II and a panel including CD45RO, CCR7, CD25, CD127, CD95 and CD27 were used to sort naive, central memory, regulatory and stem cell-like memory CD4+ T cells. Every sorted population had a purity above 95%. PBMCs were isolated right away by Lymphoprep density gradient centrifugation and were stained directly, without culture. To minimize batch effects, samples were stained and sorted in pairs, one healthy donor with one patient per experiment. The germline ends are 4 bases apart after V is trimmed by 2 bases and J by 0 bases. Counted from cysteine to phenylalanine, this CDR3 has 13 amino acids. Only the CDR3 DNA stays, 39 bases, in frame from base 1. CDR1 and CDR2 (MNHEY, SMNVEV) derive from the germline V gene (reference sequence). The entire amount of isolated RNA was reverse transcribed using the High Capacity cDNA Reverse Transcription Kit, so the sequenced TCRB transcripts were expressed ones. Naive, central memory and regulatory T cell samples underwent deep immunoSEQ sequencing, averaging about 3.3 million total reads per sample. Sorted cells were lysed in RLT buffer and RNA was extracted with DNase-treated RNeasy Micro or Mini kits, depending on cell number. Each cell subset was processed on its own to prevent cross-contamination, while patient and healthy donor samples were processed together. TCRB sequences were amplified from cDNA with the immunoSEQ multiplex PCR, producing 87-bp fragments spanning the CDR3 region. Amplicons were sequenced on the Illumina HiSeq platform. In the paper's pipeline: PCR bias was corrected computationally using synthetic template baselines, and reads within Hamming distance 2 were collapsed, with unmergeable singletons discarded. Reads were aligned against IMGT so that V, D and J genes, CDR3 length and insertions or deletions at six rearrangement sites could be assigned. Within each subset, clonotype counts were normalized to sorted cell number, after which true diversity and Gini coefficients were computed with the tcR R package. Repertoire sharing was quantified using the overlap coefficient calculated on TCRB nucleotide sequences. Imported from immuneACCESS, the table was reduced by TCRdb to in-frame sequences with V and J called. These copies leave out some clones; in studies compared against another copy, an unresolved V gene accounts for under half, and the cause of the remainder is not known. V and J calls and clone size are given by that table; D and trimming were obtained from the DNA. The sample records over 300,000 clones, around 9% of which are singletons. Clones ranked in the top ten supply 0.95% to 1.1% of the sample.

What the work shows at the level of the full study, not this receptor alone: Because small numbers of individuals were included in the HLA sub-analyses, any influence of HLA type on TCRB rearrangement was left unresolved. PCR may preferentially amplify shorter templates, but because patient and control samples were amplified and corrected together, any resulting skew would affect both groups equally. Because cDNA was sequenced instead of genomic DNA, activated cells with high expression could be over-represented, although the groups did not differ in activation or CD3 levels. Patients with type 1 diabetes made fewer insertions and deleted more nucleotides at VDJ recombination sites, implying thymic rearrangement abnormalities. Naive, central memory and regulatory TCRB repertoires appeared to be more similar among patients than among healthy donors. A moderate but significant shortening of TCRB CDR3 length was observed in type 1 diabetes patients in all four CD4+ subsets.

The clonotype comes from a man younger than 45 with type 1 diabetes. The chain uses TRBV27 and TRBJ2-5; the D gene is unclear. Sequenced: central memory CD4+ T cells from blood. In nucleotides, the sequence is TGTGCCAGCAGTTTAGGCCACCAAGAGACCCAGTACTTC. Translated, it reads CASSLGHQETQYF.